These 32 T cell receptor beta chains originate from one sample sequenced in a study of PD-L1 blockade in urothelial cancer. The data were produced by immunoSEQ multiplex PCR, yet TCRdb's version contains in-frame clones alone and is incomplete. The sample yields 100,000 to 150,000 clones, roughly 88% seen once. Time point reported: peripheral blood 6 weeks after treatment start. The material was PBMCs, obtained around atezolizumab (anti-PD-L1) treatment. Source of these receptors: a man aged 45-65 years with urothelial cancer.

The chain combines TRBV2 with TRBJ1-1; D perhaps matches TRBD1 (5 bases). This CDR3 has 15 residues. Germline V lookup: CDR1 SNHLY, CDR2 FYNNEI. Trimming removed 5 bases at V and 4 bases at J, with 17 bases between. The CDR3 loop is CASSSKEGQITEAFF. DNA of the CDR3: TGTGCCAGCAGTAGTAAGGAGGGGCAGATCACTGAAGCTTTCTTT.

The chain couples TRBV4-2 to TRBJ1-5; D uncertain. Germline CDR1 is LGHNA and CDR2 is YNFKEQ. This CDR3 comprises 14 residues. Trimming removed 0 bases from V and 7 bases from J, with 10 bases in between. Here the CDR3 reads CASSQDSGSQPQHF. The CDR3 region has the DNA TGTGCCAGCAGCCAAGATTCCGGGAGCCAGCCCCAGCATTTT.

CDR3 amino acids: CASSQEGNRGETQYF. In DNA, the CDR3 is TGTGCCAGCAGCCAAGAAGGAAACAGGGGAGAGACCCAGTACTTC. This chain connects TRBV4-2 to TRBJ2-5; 7 bases match TRBD1. Germline lookup yields CDR1 LGHNA and CDR2 YNFKEQ. J gave up 4 bases and V 0 bases, and 5 bases lay outside the gene matches. This CDR3 has 15 amino acids.

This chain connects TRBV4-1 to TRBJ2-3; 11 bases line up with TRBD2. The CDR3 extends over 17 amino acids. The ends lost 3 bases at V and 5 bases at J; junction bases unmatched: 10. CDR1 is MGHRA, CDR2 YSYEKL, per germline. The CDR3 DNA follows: TGCGCCAGCAGCCAGGGGGTAGCGGGAGGGCGGGTAGATACGCAGTATTTT. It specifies CASSQGVAGGRVDTQYF.

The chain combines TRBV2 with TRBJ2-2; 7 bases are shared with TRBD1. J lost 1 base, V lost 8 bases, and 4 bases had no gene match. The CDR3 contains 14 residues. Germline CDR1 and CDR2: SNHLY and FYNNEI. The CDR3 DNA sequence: TGTGCCAGCTCCCGGACAGGGAACACCGGGGAGCTGTTTTTT. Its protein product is CASSRTGNTGELFF.

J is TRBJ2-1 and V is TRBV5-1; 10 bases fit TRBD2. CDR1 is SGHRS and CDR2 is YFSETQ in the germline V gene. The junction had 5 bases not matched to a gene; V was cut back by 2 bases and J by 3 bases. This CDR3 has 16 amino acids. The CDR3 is CASSFLAGDVYNEQFF. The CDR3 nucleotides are TGCGCCAGCAGCTTTCTAGCGGGAGATGTCTACAATGAGCAGTTCTTC.

CDR3 sequence reads: CASSSAGLGVYEQYF. The CDR3 DNA reads TGTGCCAGCAGTTCGGCGGGACTAGGAGTCTACGAGCAGTACTTC. The chain employs TRBV27 and TRBJ2-7; 8 nucleotides align to TRBD2. V dropped 4 bases and J dropped 3; count of bases not matched to a gene: 8. Germline lookup yields CDR1 MNHEY and CDR2 SMNVEV (reference sequence). The CDR3 is 15 amino acids.

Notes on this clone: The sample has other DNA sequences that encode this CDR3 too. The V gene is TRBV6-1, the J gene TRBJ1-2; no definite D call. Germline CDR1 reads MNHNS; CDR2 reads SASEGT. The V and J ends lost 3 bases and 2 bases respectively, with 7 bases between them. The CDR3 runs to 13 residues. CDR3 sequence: CASSEAGNYGYTF. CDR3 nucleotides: TGTGCCAGCAGTGAGGCGGGGAACTATGGCTACACCTTC.

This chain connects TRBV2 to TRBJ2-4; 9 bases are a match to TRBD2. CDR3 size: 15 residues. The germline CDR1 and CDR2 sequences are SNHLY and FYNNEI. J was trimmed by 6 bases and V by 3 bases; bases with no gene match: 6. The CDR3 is CASSDGAGGINIQYF. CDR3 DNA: TGTGCCAGCAGTGACGGGGCGGGAGGGATAAACATTCAGTACTTC.

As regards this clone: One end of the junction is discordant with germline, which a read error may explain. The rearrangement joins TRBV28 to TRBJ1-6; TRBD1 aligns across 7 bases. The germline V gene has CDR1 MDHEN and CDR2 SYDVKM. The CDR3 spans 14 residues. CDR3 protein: CASSLAGGGSPLYF. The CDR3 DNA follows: TGTGCCAGCAGTTTGGCAGGGGGAGGCTCACCCCTCTACTTT.

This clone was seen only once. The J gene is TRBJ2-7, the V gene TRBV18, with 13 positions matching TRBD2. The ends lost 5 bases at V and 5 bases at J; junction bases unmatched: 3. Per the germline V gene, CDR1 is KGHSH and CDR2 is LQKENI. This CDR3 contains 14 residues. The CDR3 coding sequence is TGTGCCAGCTCAAAACTAGCGGGAGGGGACGAGCAGTACTTC. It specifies CASSKLAGGDEQYF.

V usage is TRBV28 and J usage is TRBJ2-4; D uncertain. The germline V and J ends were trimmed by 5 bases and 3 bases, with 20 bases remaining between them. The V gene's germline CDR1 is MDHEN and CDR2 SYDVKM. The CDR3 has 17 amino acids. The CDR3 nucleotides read TGTGCCAGCAGTAGACTCGACTCTGCTAGTGGCAAAAACATTCAGTACTTC. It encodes CASSRLDSASGKNIQYF. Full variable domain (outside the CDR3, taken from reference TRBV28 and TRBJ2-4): DVKVTQSSRYLVKRTGEKVFLECVQDMDHENMFWYRQDPGLGLRLIYFSYDVKMKEKGDIPEGYSVSREKKERFSLILESASTNQTSMYLCASSRLDSASGKNIQYFGAGTRLSVL.

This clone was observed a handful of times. DNA for the CDR3: TGTGCCAGCAGTTCCCTATCCGATTCACCCCTCCACTTT. Translated, it gives CASSSLSDSPLHF. This chain links TRBV28 with TRBJ1-6; D not certain. This CDR3 has 13 amino acids. Germline V CDR1 and CDR2: MDHEN, SYDVKM. V was trimmed by 4 bases and J by 8 bases, leaving 9 bases between them.

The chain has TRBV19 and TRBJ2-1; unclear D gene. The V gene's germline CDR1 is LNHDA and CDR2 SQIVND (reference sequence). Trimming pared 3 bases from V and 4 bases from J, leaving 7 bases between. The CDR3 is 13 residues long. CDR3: CASSIVGYNEQFF. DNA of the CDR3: TGTGCCAGTAGTATCGTCGGGTACAATGAGCAGTTCTTC.

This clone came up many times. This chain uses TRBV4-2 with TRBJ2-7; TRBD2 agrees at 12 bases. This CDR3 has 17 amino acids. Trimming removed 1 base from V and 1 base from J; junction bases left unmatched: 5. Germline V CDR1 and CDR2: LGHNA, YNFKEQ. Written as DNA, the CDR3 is TGTGCCAGCAGCCAAGGTTGGACTAGCGGGAATTCCTACGAGCAGTACTTC. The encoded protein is CASSQGWTSGNSYEQYF.

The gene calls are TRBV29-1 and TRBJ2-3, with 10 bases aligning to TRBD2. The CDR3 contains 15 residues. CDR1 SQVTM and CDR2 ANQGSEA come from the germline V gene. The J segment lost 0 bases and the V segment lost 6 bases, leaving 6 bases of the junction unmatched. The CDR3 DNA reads TGCAGCGTGGCAGCGGGAGGGCCGAGCACAGATACGCAGTATTTT. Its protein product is CSVAAGGPSTDTQYF.

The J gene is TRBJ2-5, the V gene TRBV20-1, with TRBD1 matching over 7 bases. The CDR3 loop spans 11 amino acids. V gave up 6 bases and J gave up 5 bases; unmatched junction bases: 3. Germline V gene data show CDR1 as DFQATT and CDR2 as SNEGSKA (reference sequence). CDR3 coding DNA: TGCAGTGCGAACAGGGGTGAGACCCAGTACTTC. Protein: CSANRGETQYF.

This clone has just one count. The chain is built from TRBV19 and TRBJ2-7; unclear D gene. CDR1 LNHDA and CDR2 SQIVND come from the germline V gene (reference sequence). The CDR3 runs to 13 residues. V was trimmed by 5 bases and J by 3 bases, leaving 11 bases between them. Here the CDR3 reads CASSYQASYEQYF. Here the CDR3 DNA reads TGTGCCAGTAGTTACCAGGCGAGCTACGAGCAGTACTTC.

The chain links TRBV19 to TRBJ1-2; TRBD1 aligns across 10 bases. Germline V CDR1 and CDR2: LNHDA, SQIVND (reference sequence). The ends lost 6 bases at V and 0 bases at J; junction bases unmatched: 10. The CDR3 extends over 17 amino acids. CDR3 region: CASSGGGQGVSNYGYTF. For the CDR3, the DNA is TGTGCCAGTAGCGGAGGAGGACAGGGGGTTTCTAACTATGGCTACACCTTC.

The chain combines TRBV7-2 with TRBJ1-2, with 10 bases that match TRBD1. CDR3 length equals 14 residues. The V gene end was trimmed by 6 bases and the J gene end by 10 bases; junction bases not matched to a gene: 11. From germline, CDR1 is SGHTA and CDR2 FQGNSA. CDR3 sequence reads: CASRRTGGMFHYTF. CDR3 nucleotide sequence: TGTGCCAGCAGGAGGACAGGGGGAATGTTTCACTACACCTTC.

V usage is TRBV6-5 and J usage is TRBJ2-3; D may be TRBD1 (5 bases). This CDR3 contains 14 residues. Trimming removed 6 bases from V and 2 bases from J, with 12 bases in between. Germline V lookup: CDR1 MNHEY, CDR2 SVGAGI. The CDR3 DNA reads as TGTGCCAGCAGCTCAGGGCCCTACACAGATACGCAGTATTTT. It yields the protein CASSSGPYTDTQYF.

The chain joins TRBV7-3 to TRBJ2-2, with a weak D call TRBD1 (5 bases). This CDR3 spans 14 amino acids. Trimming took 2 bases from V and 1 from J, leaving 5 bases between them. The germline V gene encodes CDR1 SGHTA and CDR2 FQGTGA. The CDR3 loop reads CASSLQGNTGELFF. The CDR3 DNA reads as TGTGCCAGCAGCTTACAGGGGAACACCGGGGAGCTGTTTTTT.

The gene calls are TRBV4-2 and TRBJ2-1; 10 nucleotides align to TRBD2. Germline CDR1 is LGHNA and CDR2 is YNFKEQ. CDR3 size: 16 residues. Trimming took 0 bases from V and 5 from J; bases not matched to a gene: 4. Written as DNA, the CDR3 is TGTGCCAGCAGCCAAGATCGAGGACTAGCGGACAATGAGCAGTTCTTC. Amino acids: CASSQDRGLADNEQFF.

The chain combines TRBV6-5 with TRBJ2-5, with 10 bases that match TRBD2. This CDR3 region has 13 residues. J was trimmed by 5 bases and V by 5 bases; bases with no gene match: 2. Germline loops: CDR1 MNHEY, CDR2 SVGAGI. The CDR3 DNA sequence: TGTGCCAGCAGTCTTAGCGGGAGGGAGACCCAGTACTTC. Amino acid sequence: CASSLSGRETQYF.

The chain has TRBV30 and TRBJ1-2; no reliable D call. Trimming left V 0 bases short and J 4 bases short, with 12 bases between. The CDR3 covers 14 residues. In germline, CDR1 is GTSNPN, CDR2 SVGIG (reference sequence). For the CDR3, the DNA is TGTGCCTGGAGTGTAGGTCCAGGAAGCTATGGCTACACCTTC. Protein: CAWSVGPGSYGYTF.

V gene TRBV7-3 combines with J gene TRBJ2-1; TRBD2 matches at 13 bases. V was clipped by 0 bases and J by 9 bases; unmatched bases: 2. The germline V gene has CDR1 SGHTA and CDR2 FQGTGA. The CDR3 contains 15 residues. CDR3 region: CASSLTLAGGGEQFF. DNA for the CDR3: TGTGCCAGCAGCTTAACACTAGCGGGAGGGGGTGAGCAGTTCTTC.

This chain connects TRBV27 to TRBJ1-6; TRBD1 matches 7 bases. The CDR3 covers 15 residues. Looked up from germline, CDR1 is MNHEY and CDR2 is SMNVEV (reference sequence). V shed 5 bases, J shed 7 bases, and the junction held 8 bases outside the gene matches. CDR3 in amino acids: CASSPDRVNNSPLHF. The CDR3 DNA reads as TGTGCCAGCAGTCCCGACAGGGTCAACAATTCACCCCTCCACTTT.

The CDR3 DNA reads TGTGCCAGCATGGGACAGGGGATTTACGAGCAGTACTTC. It codes for CASMGQGIYEQYF. The rearrangement joins TRBV6-1 to TRBJ2-7; TRBD1 matches 10 bases. Losses at the gene ends were 7 bases for V and 4 bases for J; bases not matched to a gene: 4. The CDR3 runs 13 residues. Germline V gene data show CDR1 as MNHNS and CDR2 as SASEGT.

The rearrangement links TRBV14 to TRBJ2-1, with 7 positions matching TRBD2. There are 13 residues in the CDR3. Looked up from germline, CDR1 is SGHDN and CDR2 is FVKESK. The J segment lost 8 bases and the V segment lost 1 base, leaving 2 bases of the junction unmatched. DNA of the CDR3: TGTGCCAGCAGCCAAGGACTAGCCGATGAGCAGTTCTTC. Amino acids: CASSQGLADEQFF.

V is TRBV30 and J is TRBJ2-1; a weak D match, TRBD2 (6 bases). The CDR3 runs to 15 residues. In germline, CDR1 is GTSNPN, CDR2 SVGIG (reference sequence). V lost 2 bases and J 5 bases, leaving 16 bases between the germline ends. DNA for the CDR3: TGTGCCTGGAGTTCTTGGGGGGTAGGGGACAATGAGCAGTTCTTC. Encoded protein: CAWSSWGVGDNEQFF.

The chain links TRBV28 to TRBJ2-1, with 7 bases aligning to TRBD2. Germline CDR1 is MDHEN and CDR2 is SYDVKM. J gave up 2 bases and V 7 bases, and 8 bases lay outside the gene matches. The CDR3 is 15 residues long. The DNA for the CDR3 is TGTGCCAGCATAGCTAGCGGTAACCCCTACAATGAGCAGTTCTTC. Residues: CASIASGNPYNEQFF.

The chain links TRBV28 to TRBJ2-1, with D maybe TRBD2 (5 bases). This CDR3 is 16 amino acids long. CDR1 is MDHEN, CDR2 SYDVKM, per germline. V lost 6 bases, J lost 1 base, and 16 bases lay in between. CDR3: CASSRVWTGSYNEQFF. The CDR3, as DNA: TGTGCCAGCAGCCGAGTCTGGACGGGATCCTACAATGAGCAGTTCTTC.